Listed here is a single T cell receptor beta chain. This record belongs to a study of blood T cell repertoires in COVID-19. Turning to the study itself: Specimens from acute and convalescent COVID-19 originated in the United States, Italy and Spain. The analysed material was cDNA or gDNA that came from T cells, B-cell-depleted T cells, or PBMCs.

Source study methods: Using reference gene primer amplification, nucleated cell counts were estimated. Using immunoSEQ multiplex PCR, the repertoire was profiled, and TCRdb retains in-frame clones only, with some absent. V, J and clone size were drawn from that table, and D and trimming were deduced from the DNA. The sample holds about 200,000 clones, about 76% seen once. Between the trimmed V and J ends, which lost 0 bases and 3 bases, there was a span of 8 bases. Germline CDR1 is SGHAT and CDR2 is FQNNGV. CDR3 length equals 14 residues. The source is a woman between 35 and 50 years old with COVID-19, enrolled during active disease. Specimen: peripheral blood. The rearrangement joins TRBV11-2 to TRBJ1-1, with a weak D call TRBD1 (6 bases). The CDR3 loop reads CASSLDGQYTEAFF. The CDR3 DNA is TGTGCCAGCAGCTTAGATGGACAGTACACTGAAGCTTTCTTT.